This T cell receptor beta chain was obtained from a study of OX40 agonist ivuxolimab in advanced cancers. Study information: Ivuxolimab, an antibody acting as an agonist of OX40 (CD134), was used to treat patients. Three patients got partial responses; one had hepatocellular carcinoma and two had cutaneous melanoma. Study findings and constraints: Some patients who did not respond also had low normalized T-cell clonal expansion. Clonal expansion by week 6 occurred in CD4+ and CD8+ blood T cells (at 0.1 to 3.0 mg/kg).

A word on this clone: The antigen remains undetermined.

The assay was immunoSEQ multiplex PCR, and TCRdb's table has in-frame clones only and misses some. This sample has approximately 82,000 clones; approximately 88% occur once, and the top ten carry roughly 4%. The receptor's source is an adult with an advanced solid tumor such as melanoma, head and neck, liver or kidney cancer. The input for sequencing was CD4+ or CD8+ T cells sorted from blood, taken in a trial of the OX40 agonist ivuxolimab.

The CDR3 DNA is TGTGCCAGCACCTCTCCCTCAAGCAATCAGCCCCAGCATTTT. This codes for CASTSPSSNQPQHF. The rearrangement links TRBV28 to TRBJ1-5; no definite D call. V shed 7 bases and J shed 1 base, with 11 bases lying between them. Germline V CDR1 and CDR2: MDHEN, SYDVKM. The CDR3 has 14 amino acids.